A selection of T cell receptor beta chains follows, all from one sample in a study of human T cells and chemical hapten exposure. TCRdb called the RACE reads again in MiXCR, with one record for every CDR3 protein. The data hold about 82,000 distinct CDR3 sequences, with around 6.7% observed a single time. Sequenced material: whole blood, taken in connection with sensitization to the hapten diphenylcyclopropenone (DPC). Source of these receptors: a woman aged 25 to 45 with alopecia areata. Some clones in this sample may be carry-over from other donors' samples. CDR3s include the opening cysteine and the closing phenylalanine or tryptophan. Each record gives: V gene, clone size, J gene, D gene, CDR3 protein, CDR3 DNA. A D gene is named only where the DNA matches it firmly. Expanded clones get a size class; other rows say once, few or many, or leave the size out.

v_call: TRBV2
clone_size: -
j_call: TRBJ1-5
d_call: -
cdr3_aa: CASSYGQSTGNQPQHF
cdr3_nt: TGTGCCAGCAGCTACGGGCAGTCGACTGGCAATCAGCCCCAGCATTTT

v_call: TRBV12-3/TRBV12-4
clone_size: few
j_call: TRBJ2-3
d_call: -
cdr3_aa: CASSPGRDTQYF
cdr3_nt: TGTGCCAGCAGTCCCGGCCGGGATACGCAGTATTTT

v_call: TRBV2
clone_size: -
j_call: TRBJ1-5
d_call: -
cdr3_aa: CASSEDGSTRRPQHF
cdr3_nt: TGTGCCAGCAGTGAAGACGGTTCGACCCGCCGGCCCCAGCATTTT

v_call: TRBV7-2
clone_size: many
j_call: TRBJ2-3
d_call: -
cdr3_aa: CASSLAREWAPDTQYF
cdr3_nt: TGTGCCAGCAGCTTAGCCCGGGAGTGGGCCCCAGATACGCAGTATTTT

v_call: TRBV19
clone_size: many
j_call: TRBJ2-3
d_call: -
cdr3_aa: CASQYGGRDTQYF
cdr3_nt: TGTGCCAGCCAGTACGGGGGACGAGATACGCAGTATTTT

v_call: TRBV6-5
clone_size: many
j_call: TRBJ1-2
d_call: TRBD1
cdr3_aa: CASSYRDRGSSNYGYTF
cdr3_nt: TGTGCCAGCAGTTACCGGGACAGGGGGAGTAGCAACTATGGCTACACCTTC

v_call: TRBV30
clone_size: -
j_call: TRBJ1-4
d_call: -
cdr3_aa: CAWSVSRTSGTNEKLFF
cdr3_nt: TGTGCCTGGAGTGTGAGTCGTACCAGCGGAACTAATGAAAAACTGTTTTTT

v_call: TRBV7-2
clone_size: -
j_call: TRBJ2-1
d_call: -
cdr3_aa: CASSLSHGLLDEQFF
cdr3_nt: TGTGCCAGCAGCTTATCTCATGGCCTACTCGATGAGCAGTTCTTC

v_call: TRBV20-1
clone_size: few
j_call: TRBJ2-5
d_call: -
cdr3_aa: CSARLGGKETQYF
cdr3_nt: TGCAGTGCTAGGCTAGGGGGTAAAGAGACCCAGTACTTC

v_call: TRBV3-1
clone_size: -
j_call: TRBJ2-7
d_call: -
cdr3_aa: CASSQRRGFGEQYF
cdr3_nt: TGTGCCAGCAGCCAAAGAAGAGGTTTTGGCGAGCAGTACTTC

v_call: TRBV10-3
clone_size: many
j_call: TRBJ1-4
d_call: -
cdr3_aa: CAIRAGDEKLFF
cdr3_nt: TGTGCCATCAGGGCGGGGGATGAAAAACTGTTTTTT

v_call: TRBV12-3/TRBV12-4
clone_size: many
j_call: TRBJ1-5
d_call: -
cdr3_aa: CASSPGRDNQPQHF
cdr3_nt: TGTGCCAGCAGTCCCGGACGGGACAATCAGCCCCAGCATTTT

v_call: TRBV6-6
clone_size: many
j_call: TRBJ1-1
d_call: -
cdr3_aa: CASSPLQQGTEAFF
cdr3_nt: TGTGCCAGCAGCCCCCTGCAACAGGGAACTGAAGCTTTCTTT

v_call: TRBV6-6
clone_size: many
j_call: TRBJ2-3
d_call: -
cdr3_aa: CASTLGGDTQYF
cdr3_nt: TGTGCCAGCACCCTAGGGGGAGATACGCAGTATTTT

v_call: TRBV6-5
clone_size: -
j_call: TRBJ1-5
d_call: -
cdr3_aa: CASSSRDGSNQPQHF
cdr3_nt: TGTGCCAGCAGCAGCCGGGACGGGAGCAATCAGCCCCAGCATTTT

v_call: TRBV2
clone_size: many
j_call: TRBJ1-4
d_call: -
cdr3_aa: CANTLTGGSSNEKLFF
cdr3_nt: TGTGCCAACACTTTGACAGGCGGATCTTCTAATGAAAAACTGTTTTTT

v_call: TRBV7-9
clone_size: few
j_call: TRBJ2-7
d_call: -
cdr3_aa: CASSISRVGQAPYEQYF
cdr3_nt: TGTGCCAGCAGCATTAGCCGGGTGGGGCAGGCCCCCTACGAGCAGTACTTC

v_call: TRBV7-2
clone_size: many
j_call: TRBJ2-2
d_call: TRBD2
cdr3_aa: CASSLVAGLNTGELFF
cdr3_nt: TGTGCCAGCAGCTTAGTAGCGGGCCTGAACACCGGGGAGCTGTTTTTT

v_call: TRBV20-1
clone_size: many
j_call: TRBJ2-5
d_call: TRBD2
cdr3_aa: CSARGLQETQYF
cdr3_nt: TGCAGTGCTAGGGGACTACAAGAGACCCAGTACTTC

v_call: TRBV2
clone_size: many
j_call: TRBJ2-3
d_call: -
cdr3_aa: CASNFPGTDTQYF
cdr3_nt: TGTGCCAGCAATTTTCCGGGGACAGATACGCAGTATTTT

v_call: TRBV12-3/TRBV12-4
clone_size: many
j_call: TRBJ2-3
d_call: -
cdr3_aa: CASSFARSSDTQYF
cdr3_nt: TGTGCCAGCAGTTTCGCCAGGTCCTCGGATACGCAGTATTTT

v_call: TRBV6-6
clone_size: many
j_call: TRBJ1-1
d_call: TRBD1
cdr3_aa: CASSSTGTGKNTEAFF
cdr3_nt: TGTGCCAGCAGTTCTACCGGGACAGGGAAGAACACTGAAGCTTTCTTT

v_call: TRBV6-5
clone_size: many
j_call: TRBJ1-5
d_call: -
cdr3_aa: CASSPLAGYQPQHF
cdr3_nt: TGTGCCAGCAGTCCACTGGCGGGGTATCAGCCCCAGCATTTT

v_call: TRBV10-1
clone_size: few
j_call: TRBJ2-7
d_call: -
cdr3_aa: CASSVGDYYEQYF
cdr3_nt: TGCGCCAGCAGTGTGGGCGACTACTACGAGCAGTACTTC

v_call: TRBV20-1
clone_size: few
j_call: TRBJ1-4
d_call: -
cdr3_aa: CSARFWGRRNEKLFF
cdr3_nt: TGCAGTGCTAGATTTTGGGGTAGGCGGAATGAAAAACTGTTTTTT

v_call: TRBV29-1
clone_size: few
j_call: TRBJ1-5
d_call: -
cdr3_aa: CSARGPNQPQHF
cdr3_nt: TGCAGCGCCCGTGGGCCCAATCAGCCCCAGCATTTT

v_call: TRBV2
clone_size: many
j_call: TRBJ1-1
d_call: -
cdr3_aa: CASSGQGNTEAFF
cdr3_nt: TGTGCCAGCAGTGGTCAGGGTAACACTGAAGCTTTCTTT

v_call: TRBV27
clone_size: many
j_call: TRBJ2-7
d_call: TRBD1
cdr3_aa: CASSNRGRYEQYF
cdr3_nt: TGTGCCAGCAGCAACAGGGGGAGGTACGAGCAGTACTTC

v_call: TRBV18
clone_size: -
j_call: TRBJ1-1
d_call: -
cdr3_aa: CASSPSLTESEAFF
cdr3_nt: TGTGCCAGCTCACCGTCCCTAACAGAGTCTGAAGCTTTCTTT

v_call: TRBV20-1
clone_size: -
j_call: TRBJ2-1
d_call: -
cdr3_aa: CSAPPLSRHMFTEQFF
cdr3_nt: TGCAGTGCCCCCCCCCTGTCCCGGCACATGTTCACTGAGCAGTTCTTC

v_call: TRBV18
clone_size: many
j_call: TRBJ1-3
d_call: -
cdr3_aa: CASSPRDRSSGNTIYF
cdr3_nt: TGTGCCAGCTCACCACGTGACAGGAGCTCTGGAAACACCATATATTTT

v_call: TRBV14
clone_size: -
j_call: TRBJ1-1
d_call: -
cdr3_aa: CASSLRTADVAFF
cdr3_nt: TGTGCCAGCAGCCTTCGGACAGCCGACGTAGCTTTCTTT

v_call: TRBV20-1
clone_size: many
j_call: TRBJ2-5
d_call: TRBD1
cdr3_aa: CSAARTGGWETQYF
cdr3_nt: TGCAGTGCGGCTCGGACAGGGGGCTGGGAGACCCAGTACTTC

v_call: TRBV20-1
clone_size: -
j_call: TRBJ1-1
d_call: TRBD1
cdr3_aa: CSASQGEGVTEAFF
cdr3_nt: TGCAGTGCTAGCCAGGGGGAAGGTGTCACTGAAGCTTTCTTT

v_call: TRBV9
clone_size: many
j_call: TRBJ1-5
d_call: -
cdr3_aa: CASSVADGVQPQHF
cdr3_nt: TGTGCCAGCAGCGTAGCGGATGGGGTCCAGCCCCAGCATTTT

v_call: TRBV15
clone_size: -
j_call: TRBJ1-5
d_call: TRBD1
cdr3_aa: CATSRGGVGTGGLSNQPQHF
cdr3_nt: TGTGCCACCAGCAGAGGGGGGGTGGGGACAGGGGGCCTTAGCAATCAGCCCCAGCATTTT

v_call: TRBV5-1
clone_size: many
j_call: TRBJ2-1
d_call: -
cdr3_aa: CASSLEGRDNEQFF
cdr3_nt: TGCGCCAGCAGCTTGGAAGGCAGGGACAATGAGCAGTTCTTC

v_call: TRBV18
clone_size: few
j_call: TRBJ2-3
d_call: -
cdr3_aa: CASQRPEVLDTQYF
cdr3_nt: TGTGCCAGCCAACGCCCCGAAGTCCTAGATACGCAGTATTTT

v_call: TRBV5-1
clone_size: many
j_call: TRBJ1-5
d_call: -
cdr3_aa: CASSLGEIDQPQHF
cdr3_nt: TGCGCCAGCAGCTTGGGGGAGATTGATCAGCCCCAGCATTTT

v_call: TRBV6-5
clone_size: -
j_call: TRBJ1-1
d_call: TRBD1
cdr3_aa: CASSYWDREGTEAFF
cdr3_nt: TGTGCCAGCAGTTACTGGGACAGGGAAGGCACTGAAGCTTTCTTT

v_call: TRBV29-1
clone_size: few
j_call: TRBJ2-7
d_call: -
cdr3_aa: CSVQSYEQYF
cdr3_nt: TGCAGCGTACAGTCCTACGAGCAGTACTTC

v_call: TRBV20-1
clone_size: -
j_call: TRBJ2-1
d_call: TRBD2
cdr3_aa: CSANVTSGSYNEQFF
cdr3_nt: TGCAGTGCTAACGTTACTAGCGGGAGCTACAATGAGCAGTTCTTC

v_call: TRBV10-3
clone_size: many
j_call: TRBJ1-4
d_call: -
cdr3_aa: CAISPEGPREKLFF
cdr3_nt: TGTGCCATCAGCCCCGAAGGGCCTCGGGAAAAACTGTTTTTT

v_call: TRBV29-1
clone_size: many
j_call: TRBJ2-2
d_call: -
cdr3_aa: CSALPHRDGELFF
cdr3_nt: TGCAGCGCCCTACCCCACAGGGATGGGGAGCTGTTTTTT

v_call: TRBV10-3
clone_size: -
j_call: TRBJ1-5
d_call: -
cdr3_aa: CAISESGGVSNQPQHF
cdr3_nt: TGTGCCATCAGTGAGTCTGGAGGAGTTAGCAATCAGCCCCAGCATTTT

v_call: TRBV30
clone_size: -
j_call: TRBJ1-3
d_call: TRBD1
cdr3_aa: CAWSGTGNENTIYF
cdr3_nt: TGTGCCTGGAGCGGGACAGGGAACGAAAACACCATATATTTT

v_call: TRBV10-3
clone_size: many
j_call: TRBJ2-1
d_call: -
cdr3_aa: CAIKGSDEQFF
cdr3_nt: TGTGCCATCAAAGGATCCGATGAGCAGTTCTTC

v_call: TRBV2
clone_size: -
j_call: TRBJ1-4
d_call: TRBD1
cdr3_aa: CAITGEGSEKLFF
cdr3_nt: TGTGCCATCACAGGGGAAGGGAGTGAAAAACTGTTTTTT

v_call: TRBV3-1
clone_size: many
j_call: TRBJ2-2
d_call: -
cdr3_aa: CASSRPGTTGELFF
cdr3_nt: TGTGCCAGCAGCCGCCCAGGGACAACCGGGGAGCTGTTTTTT